This T cell receptor beta chain derives from a study of radiotherapy plus CTLA-4 blockade in lung cancer. Notes on the study in general: Radiotherapy with ipilimumab was followed by blood expansion of tumor-derived clones.

The method was immunoSEQ multiplex PCR; TCRdb's version includes in-frame clones alone and lacks a portion of them. The data hold roughly 120,000 clones, with approximately 80% observed a single time. Comment on this clone: Antigen unknown.

In chemo-refractory metastatic non-small-cell lung cancer, patients got ipilimumab CTLA-4 blockade together with focal radiation. The sequences come from peripheral blood, collected from a patient treated with radiotherapy plus ipilimumab. The clonotype comes from a human donor with non-small cell lung cancer that progressed on radiotherapy plus ipilimumab. Some clones in this sample may be carry-over from other donors' samples.

The CDR3 DNA reads TGTGCCAGCAGCCGAATAAAGGGACTAGCTTTCGAGCAGTACTTC. This sequence encodes CASSRIKGLAFEQYF. The V and J genes are TRBV13 and TRBJ2-7; 9 positions agree with TRBD2. The germline gives CDR1 PRHDT, CDR2 FYEKMQ (reference sequence). The CDR3 is made up of 15 amino acids. J gave up 6 bases and V 5 bases, and 11 bases lay outside the gene matches.